The 2 T cell receptor beta chains reported below all come from one sample, sequenced in a study of OX40 agonist ivuxolimab in advanced cancers. Measured with immunoSEQ multiplex PCR; TCRdb has only the in-frame clones, and not every one. The profile shows 77,000 or so clones, about 78% of them singletons. The sample in question was CD4+ or CD8+ T cells sorted from blood, obtained in a trial of the OX40 agonist ivuxolimab. The receptors derive from an adult with an advanced solid tumor such as melanoma, head and neck, liver or kidney cancer.

The chain recombines TRBV2 with TRBJ1-5; D is unresolved. Looked up from germline, CDR1 is SNHLY and CDR2 is FYNNEI. The V gene lost 4 bases and the J gene lost 4 bases, with 11 bases spanning the gap. This CDR3 spans 14 amino acids. The CDR3 bases are TGTGCCAGCAGTGGGACCTTTGAGAATCAGCCCCAGCATTTT. Translating gives CASSGTFENQPQHF.

The J gene is TRBJ1-5, the V gene TRBV2; a weak D match, TRBD1 (5 bases). Germline V gives CDR1 SNHLY, CDR2 FYNNEI. V lost 8 bases and J 5 bases, leaving 13 bases between the germline ends. This CDR3 spans 13 amino acids. CDR3 amino acids: CASHGRGDQPQHF. The CDR3 region has the DNA TGTGCCAGCCACGGACGGGGGGATCAGCCCCAGCATTTT.